The rows below give T cell receptor beta chains drawn from one sample of a study of graft-versus-host responses after intestinal transplantation. Data came from immunoSEQ multiplex PCR; TCRdb stores just in-frame clones and leaves some out. The sample records more than 65,000 clones, over 85% being singletons. Which antigens these TCRs recognize remains unknown. The source was unstimulated CD8+ T cells sorted from spleen or lymph node cells, collected before intestinal transplant. These receptors originate from a human donor who received an intestinal transplant. CDR3s include the opening cysteine and the closing phenylalanine or tryptophan. The D gene is left open where the match is weak. Not all rows give a size; the values are once, few, many and, for expanded clones, a class.

d_gene,j_gene,len,abundance,v_gene,CDR3nt,CDR3aa
NA,TRBJ1-1,13,NA,TRBV19,TGTGCCAGTTATTTTGACGGATCGCAGGGAGCTTTCTTT,CASYFDGSQGAFF
TRBD1,TRBJ2-2,16,NA,TRBV4-1,TGCGCCAGCAGCCAGGAACCGGGACAGGCCCCCGGGGAGCTGTTTTTT,CASSQEPGQAPGELFF
NA,TRBJ1-2,14,NA,TRBV7-9,TGTGCCAGCAGCTTAGGCCCCGCTAACTATGGCTACACCTTC,CASSLGPANYGYTF
NA,TRBJ2-2,14,NA,TRBV29-1,TGCAGCGTGCAGGGTCCCCAGAGTACCGGGGAGCTGTTTTTT,CSVQGPQSTGELFF
TRBD1,TRBJ2-4,12,once,TRBV29-1,TGCAGCGTTGAAGGACAGGGTTTTACTCAGTACTTC,CSVEGQGFTQYF
NA,TRBJ1-3,12,NA,TRBV7-9,TGTGCCAGCAGCCAGGGGCGAAACACCATATATTTT,CASSQGRNTIYF
NA,TRBJ2-1,18,NA,TRBV7-9,TGTGCCAGCAGCTTAGAATATTGGCGGGTCTCGGAGGGCAATGAGCAGTTCTTC,CASSLEYWRVSEGNEQFF
TRBD2,TRBJ2-5,14,NA,TRBV6-6,TGTGCCAGCAGGGAACTTGGGGGGGAAGAGACCCAGTACTTC,CASRELGGEETQYF
TRBD2,TRBJ2-2,15,NA,TRBV7-2,TGTGCCAACCCGAACCTAGCGGGATGGGCCGGGGAGCTGTTTTTT,CANPNLAGWAGELFF
TRBD1,TRBJ2-1,15,NA,TRBV7-3,TGTGCCAGCAGCTTATCTCCAGGGGGTCGGAATGAGCAGTTCTTC,CASSLSPGGRNEQFF
NA,TRBJ2-1,17,NA,TRBV4-1,TGCGCCAGCAGCCAAGATCGCGTCGCACTCCCGAGAAATGAGCAGTTCTTC,CASSQDRVALPRNEQFF
NA,TRBJ1-5,19,NA,TRBV10-3,TGTGCCATCACGGGGGCTGAGAAGGAAAAAGGGTATAGCAATCAGCCCCAGCATTTT,CAITGAEKEKGYSNQPQHF
NA,TRBJ1-1,13,once,TRBV6-5,TGTGCCAGCAGTTACTCCCACCGGGGTGAAGCTTTCTTT,CASSYSHRGEAFF
NA,TRBJ2-2,12,NA,TRBV7-9,TGTGCCAGCAGCTTAGGGACCGGGGAGCTGTTTTTT,CASSLGTGELFF
TRBD2,TRBJ2-1,16,NA,TRBV11-2,TGTGCCAGCAGCTTAGGCCCACTAGCGCCTCACAATGAGCAGTTCTTC,CASSLGPLAPHNEQFF
TRBD2,TRBJ2-7,16,NA,TRBV5-5,TGTGCCAGCAGCTTGGTGGCGGGAGGTAACTCCTACGAGCAGTACTTC,CASSLVAGGNSYEQYF
TRBD1,TRBJ2-7,17,NA,TRBV7-2,TGTGCCAGCAGCTTAAGAAGGCGGGACAGGGGTCCGTACGAGCAGTACTTC,CASSLRRRDRGPYEQYF
NA,TRBJ2-7,16,NA,TRBV6-5,TGTGCCAGCAGTTACTCGCGCGGTTCGCTGACCTACGAGCAGTACTTC,CASSYSRGSLTYEQYF
TRBD2,TRBJ2-2,17,NA,TRBV27,TGTGCCAGCAGTTTATCGGCGGGAGGGCGAAACACCGGGGAGCTGTTTTTT,CASSLSAGGRNTGELFF
NA,TRBJ1-2,12,NA,TRBV15,TGTGCCTCCTCCAAGGGGGGCTATGGCTACACCTTC,CASSKGGYGYTF
NA,TRBJ2-1,15,NA,TRBV27,TGTGCCAGCAGTCCTCAGGGGCGCTCCTACAATGAGCAGTTCTTC,CASSPQGRSYNEQFF
NA,TRBJ1-4,15,NA,TRBV9,TGTGCCAGCAGCGTTGACGGATCAACTAATGAAAAACTGTTTTTT,CASSVDGSTNEKLFF
TRBD1,TRBJ2-7,15,NA,TRBV29-1,TGCAGCGTTGAGTCGCGAACAGGGGCTCCTTACGAGCAGTACTTC,CSVESRTGAPYEQYF